The clone carrying this T cell receptor (beta chain) was observed at least ten times. Its antigen is unknown. This entry belongs to a study of read filtering for tumor transcriptome and immune sequencing. From roughly 400 ng of RNA, a library with molecular barcoded alpha/delta and beta/gamma adaptors was made. MiXCR, run by TCRdb on the reads, gives a single entry per CDR3 protein. The sample records roughly 27,000 distinct CDR3 sequences, around an eighth being singletons. Study-wide findings and caveats: The CD138-negative fraction was mixed bone marrow immune cells, not pure T cells.

V lost 5 bases to trimming and J lost 2 bases; unmatched junction nucleotides: 3. CDR3 length: 13 amino acids. The clonotype originates from a donor at least 40 years old with multiple myeloma. Sequenced material: a population of CD138-negative cells sorted from bone marrow. V usage is TRBV12-3 or TRBV12-4 and J usage is TRBJ2-7; 7 bases match TRBD1. The CDR3 loop reads CASSPGGTYEQYF. CDR3 DNA: TGTGCCAGCAGTCCAGGGGGTACCTACGAGCAGTACTTC.